This T cell receptor (beta chain) was obtained from a study of OX40 agonist ivuxolimab in advanced cancers. Whole-study context: Each patient was given ivuxolimab into a vein every 2 weeks, at 0.01 to 10 mg/kg. Study results and limitations: Researchers report that CD8+ T cells had, on average, more expanded clones than CD4+.

With 10 bases removed from V and 0 bases from J, the gap between germline ends came to 13 bases. Germline-derived CDR1 and CDR2 are MNHNS and SASEGT. This CDR3 is 14 amino acids long. Clones were read by immunoSEQ multiplex PCR, and TCRdb kept only the in-frame ones, dropping some. Of tens of thousands of clones detected, more than 70% appear once; the ten largest clones hold 0.85% to 1%. For this clone: Its antigen is unknown.

The sequencing used CD4+ or CD8+ T cells sorted from blood, collected in a trial of the OX40 agonist ivuxolimab. The gene calls are TRBV6-1 and TRBJ1-5; a weak D match, TRBD1 (5 bases). This clonotype was sampled from an adult with an advanced solid tumor such as melanoma, head and neck, liver or kidney cancer. CDR3 bases: TGTGCCACCCAGGTGGGGCTTAGCAATCAGCCCCAGCATTTT. Translating gives CATQVGLSNQPQHF.